The entry below gives a single TCR beta chain sequence along with its context. Antigen: not known. In the same sample, other DNA sequences code for this CDR3. The source of the sample is a study of OX40 agonist ivuxolimab in advanced cancers. Study-wide results and caveats: Antigen specificity was not determined for the expanded peripheral T cells. The mean number of expanded clones was higher in CD8+ T cells than in CD4+.

The table came from immunoSEQ multiplex PCR; TCRdb's copy has only in-frame clones and leaves some out. Of about 56,000 clones listed, roughly 82% are singletons. The CDR3 consists of 16 residues. Germline V gene data show CDR1 as SGHVS and CDR2 as FQNEAQ. Between the trimmed V and J ends, which lost 3 bases and 1 base, there was a span of 10 bases. The sample was CD4+ or CD8+ T cells sorted from blood, taken in a trial of the OX40 agonist ivuxolimab. This sequence joins TRBV7-8 and TRBJ2-6, with D maybe TRBD2 (5 bases). The receptor comes from an adult with an advanced solid tumor such as melanoma, head and neck, liver or kidney cancer. As DNA, the CDR3 is TGTGCCAGCAGCTTTCGCGGGCCTTCTGGGGCCAACGTCCTGACTTTC. Its protein is CASSFRGPSGANVLTF.